This TCR beta chain was identified during a study of T cells in Graves' hyperthyroidism and ophthalmopathy. Study-wide results and caveats: In the blood, most expanded thyroid clonotypes above 0.001 appeared as well.

This clonotype occurred many times. The antigen is unknown. PBMCs were derived from approximately 10 ml fresh peripheral blood. RNA transcripts were the template for amplifying TCR beta CDR3 regions. During a first-round RT-PCR of the TCR CDR3, the HTBI primer set was used. Via MiXCR, TCRdb re-called the multiplex PCR reads, giving one row per CDR3 protein. Here the sample spans 200,000 to 250,000 distinct CDR3 sequences, less than 20% being singletons. The TCR sequence derives from a woman in her fifties or sixties with Graves' hyperthyroidism. The sample comprised blood.

DNA for the CDR3: TGTGCCAGCTGCCCTGGGGCCAACGTCCTGACTTTC. Its translation: CASCPGANVLTF. The V gene is TRBV28, the J gene TRBJ2-6; D not certain. The germline CDR1 and CDR2 sequences are MDHEN and SYDVKM. V shed 8 bases and J shed 2 bases, with 4 bases lying between them. The CDR3 has 12 amino acids.